These 3 T cell receptor beta chains were sequenced from one sample in a study of shared clonotypes between healthy human individuals. Sequencing was performed with immunoSEQ multiplex PCR; in TCRdb, only in-frame clones are kept and a portion is missing. Among about 980,000 clones listed, approximately 80% were seen once. Sequenced input: memory CD4+ T cells sorted from blood. As for subset: CD45RA-negative fraction. Source of these receptors: a young man in good health.

This clone is a singleton in its sample. The CDR3 loop is CASSPLNPTAAGANVLTF. As DNA, the CDR3 is TGTGCCAGCTCACCCTTAAACCCAACAGCTGCTGGGGCCAACGTCCTGACTTTC. The chain employs TRBV18 and TRBJ2-6; no definite D call. The CDR3 contains 18 residues. Germline loops: CDR1 KGHSH, CDR2 LQKENI. V was shortened by 3 bases and J by 2 bases, with 17 bases between the two germline ends.

This clone occurred once. The rearrangement joins TRBV30 to TRBJ2-7; D perhaps matches TRBD1 (6 bases). V lost 3 bases and J lost 2, with 14 bases in between. There are 14 residues in the CDR3. The germline V gene encodes CDR1 GTSNPN and CDR2 SVGIG (reference sequence). Here the CDR3 reads CAWSTDSGAYEQYF. The CDR3, as DNA: TGTGCCTGGAGCACGGACAGCGGAGCCTACGAGCAGTACTTC.

There are many counts of this clone. The gene calls are TRBV18 and TRBJ2-1, with D maybe TRBD1 (6 bases). CDR3 size: 14 residues. The germline V gene has CDR1 KGHSH and CDR2 LQKENI. V was clipped by 6 bases and J by 5 bases, with 14 bases between them. The CDR3 reads CASSQSGVNNEQFF. CDR3 nucleotides: TGTGCCAGCTCTCAGTCAGGGGTCAACAATGAGCAGTTCTTC.